Shown below are 6 T cell receptor beta chains from a single sample sequenced in a study of follicular helper T cells after annual influenza vaccination. Data came from immunoSEQ multiplex PCR; TCRdb stores just in-frame clones and leaves some out. Of about 11,000 clones listed, roughly 80% are singletons. The material sequenced was CXCR5- memory CD4+ T cells sorted from blood, taken 6 weeks after influenza vaccination. The receptor source for this set is an adult who received the influenza vaccine.

This clone showed up just a few times. This rearrangement joins TRBV7-9 to TRBJ2-7, with a tentative D call TRBD1 (6 bases). Deletions cut 5 bases from V and 6 bases from J, with 17 bases between. The germline CDR1 and CDR2 sequences are SEHNR and FQNEAQ (reference sequence). CDR3 size: 14 residues. The CDR3 DNA reads as TGTGCCAGCAGCCCCGGGCAGGGGATAGGCGAGCAGTACTTC. It encodes CASSPGQGIGEQYF.

The chain is built from TRBV30 and TRBJ2-5; D is undetermined. Germline CDR1 and CDR2: GTSNPN and SVGIG (reference sequence). The CDR3 has 11 residues. Trimming shortened V by 5 bases and J by 4 bases, and 8 bases separated the two germline ends. CDR3 loop: CAWGTGETQYF. In DNA form, the CDR3 reads TGTGCCTGGGGAACGGGAGAGACCCAGTACTTC.

The chain carries TRBV27 and TRBJ1-4; 7 bases line up with TRBD1. The CDR3 has 15 residues. Germline trimming cut 5 bases from V and 3 bases from J; bases unmatched to any gene: 6. Germline lookup yields CDR1 MNHEY and CDR2 SMNVEV (reference sequence). The CDR3 DNA is TGTGCCAGCAGTCCTCGACAGGGTCCTAATGAAAAACTGTTTTTT. Its translation: CASSPRQGPNEKLFF.

The chain links TRBV25-1 to TRBJ2-2; D may match TRBD1 or TRBD2 (7 bases each). Germline-derived CDR1 and CDR2 are MGHDK and SYGVNS. Between the trimmed V and J ends, which lost 4 bases and 1 base, there was a span of 16 bases. The CDR3 totals 17 residues. CDR3 in amino acids: CASSALGRGRNTGELFF. The CDR3, as DNA: TGTGCCAGCAGTGCCCTTGGGAGGGGGCGGAACACCGGGGAGCTGTTTTTT.

The chain recombines TRBV7-8 with TRBJ1-3, with 9 nucleotides matching TRBD1. The CDR3 is 18 amino acids. CDR1 is SGHVS, CDR2 FQNEAQ, per germline. V was pared by 5 bases and J by 2 bases, with 13 bases of the junction left unmatched. The CDR3 nucleotides read TGTGCCAGCAGCCCTGGAGGGGGGACAGGGCGGCCTGGAAACACCATATATTTT. The encoded protein is CASSPGGGTGRPGNTIYF.

The V call is TRBV7-9, the J call TRBJ2-1, with D tentatively TRBD2 (6 bases). Germline loops: CDR1 SEHNR, CDR2 FQNEAQ (reference sequence). This CDR3 region has 16 residues. The germline V and J ends were trimmed by 5 bases and 2 bases, with 16 bases remaining between them. The CDR3 sequence is CASSVLGGSTYNEQFF. CDR3 DNA: TGTGCCAGCAGCGTGCTGGGGGGAAGCACCTACAATGAGCAGTTCTTC.